The table lists the clone carrying this T cell receptor beta chain with a few counts. As yet, its antigen is unknown. The TCR alpha and TCR beta cDNA libraries, bearing sample barcodes and UMIs, were generated by 5'RACE using constant-segment primers. TCRdb reanalysed the 5' RACE reads using MiXCR and keeps one entry per CDR3 protein. The sample includes roughly 400,000 distinct CDR3 sequences, approximately 25% of them seen just once. Trimming removed 2 bases from V and 15 bases from J, with 12 bases in between. Germline CDR1 and CDR2: SGHRS and YFSETQ. CDR3 length: 11 residues. This sample stems from a study of T-cell memory formation after mild COVID-19. Study-level information: Largely donor-specific sequence clusters came from a couple of donors. Findings and caveats of the study: Second-wave clones with a day 37 peak had unconfirmed SARS-CoV-2 specificity.

The rearrangement joins TRBV5-1 to TRBJ2-1; D perhaps matches TRBD1 (5 bases). This TCR derives from an adult woman who had mild COVID-19 (a few samples of this study predate the infection). Cell type and time point are not known. The sequenced material came from PBMCs or a T cell subset sorted from them (not recorded which). The CDR3, as DNA: TGCGCCAGCAGCTTCCAGGGAATCCGGTTCTTC. The encoded protein is CASSFQGIRFF.